The 23 T cell receptor beta chains presented below share a single source sample, sequenced in a study of Graves' ophthalmopathy and Graves' hyperthyroidism. The sequenced template was RNA, covering the TCR beta CDR3 region. Amplification began with first-round RT-PCR using HTBI primers, then second-round multiplex PCR was performed. Each CDR3 protein is one row after TCRdb ran MiXCR on the multiplex PCR reads. The sample contains about 640,000 distinct CDR3 sequences, under 50% of which appear only once. Sequenced input: peripheral blood. The source of these receptors is an adult man with Graves' ophthalmopathy.

This chain connects TRBV5-1 to TRBJ2-5, with D possibly called TRBD1 or TRBD2 (5 bases each). This CDR3 is built from 15 residues. Germline V gives CDR1 SGHRS, CDR2 YFSETQ. V was clipped by 0 bases and J by 2 bases, with 11 bases between them. CDR3: CASSLGGIRQETQYF. The CDR3 bases are TGCGCCAGCAGCTTGGGGGGGATTCGGCAAGAGACCCAGTACTTC.

This clonotype was seen at least ten times. The V and J genes are TRBV6-1 and TRBJ2-7; D is perhaps TRBD1 (6 bases). The CDR3 has 12 amino acids. V lost 8 bases and J lost 4, with 12 bases in between. Looked up from germline, CDR1 is MNHNS and CDR2 is SASEGT. The CDR3 loop reads CASVDRSYEQYF. CDR3 coding DNA: TGTGCCAGCGTTGACAGGAGTTACGAGCAGTACTTC.

This clonotype was seen at least ten times. The chain recombines TRBV7-8 with TRBJ2-6; no clear D gene. This CDR3 spans 17 amino acids. V dropped 1 base and J dropped 0 bases, with 10 bases sitting between them. CDR1 is SGHVS and CDR2 is FQNEAQ in the germline V gene. CDR3 sequence (DNA): TGTGCCAGCAGCTTAGATAGGTGGTCCTCTGGGGCCAACGTCCTGACTTTC. This codes for CASSLDRWSSGANVLTF.

This clonotype was detected many times. The rearrangement joins TRBV10-3 to TRBJ2-7, with 8 bases matching TRBD1. Per the germline V gene, CDR1 is ENHRY and CDR2 is SYGVKD. The ends lost 7 bases at V and 3 bases at J; junction bases unmatched: 11. This CDR3 spans 15 amino acids. Written as DNA, the CDR3 is TGTGCCATCACGGAAGGACAGGGAACTGGCTACGAGCAGTACTTC. Encoded protein: CAITEGQGTGYEQYF.

This clonotype was seen many times. The chain joins TRBV19 to TRBJ2-2, with TRBD1 matching 8 bases. V was clipped by 5 bases and J by 6 bases; unmatched bases: 8. Germline CDR1 LNHDA, CDR2 SQIVND (reference sequence). This CDR3 is built from 15 residues. The CDR3 is CASSFTGGFAGELFF. CDR3 in DNA: TGTGCCAGTAGTTTCACAGGGGGTTTCGCCGGGGAGCTGTTTTTT.

J is TRBJ1-2 and V is TRBV14; 7 positions agree with TRBD1. The CDR3 consists of 16 residues. Trimming removed 0 bases from V and 2 bases from J; junction bases left unmatched: 6. Germline assignment: CDR1 SGHDN and CDR2 FVKESK. The CDR3 loop is CASSQEWGRGNYGYTF. CDR3 DNA sequence: TGTGCCAGCAGCCAAGAATGGGGCAGGGGGAACTATGGCTACACCTTC.

The rearrangement joins TRBV7-9 to TRBJ1-2, with unresolved D. The CDR3 covers 10 residues. Germline V gene data show CDR1 as SEHNR and CDR2 as FQNEAQ (reference sequence). The V and J ends lost 5 bases and 14 bases respectively, with 12 bases between them. The CDR3: CASSDSVLTF. CDR3 DNA sequence: TGTGCCAGCAGCGATTCCGTCCTTACCTTC.

This clonotype was counted at least ten times. The chain links TRBV29-1 to TRBJ2-2, with 7 bases fitting TRBD1. V shed 6 bases and J 3 bases; nucleotides not matched to a gene: 1. The germline V gene encodes CDR1 SQVTM and CDR2 ANQGSEA. The CDR3 contains 12 residues. The DNA of the CDR3 is TGCAGCGTGACAGGGTACACCGGGGAGCTGTTTTTT. Its protein product is CSVTGYTGELFF.

The rearrangement uses TRBV5-1 and TRBJ2-7, with 8 nucleotides matching TRBD1. The germline gives CDR1 SGHRS, CDR2 YFSETQ. J gave up 3 bases and V 2 bases, and 7 bases lay outside the gene matches. CDR3 length: 15 amino acids. This CDR3 is CASSFTGTGLYEQYF. In nucleotides, the CDR3 is TGCGCCAGCAGCTTTACCGGGACAGGACTCTACGAGCAGTACTTC.

This clonotype was recorded many times. The chain links TRBV7-9 to TRBJ1-1; no clear D. Germline V gene lookup returns CDR1 SEHNR and CDR2 FQNEAQ (reference sequence). Trimming removed 7 bases from V and 1 base from J, with 10 bases in between. The CDR3 consists of 13 residues. The CDR3 region is CASTRYGNTEAFF. The DNA of the CDR3 is TGTGCCAGCACCCGATATGGGAACACTGAAGCTTTCTTT.

J is TRBJ1-6 and V is TRBV2, with D possibly being TRBD1 (6 bases). Germline V lookup: CDR1 SNHLY, CDR2 FYNNEI. Trimming stripped 6 bases from V and 13 bases from J, with 16 bases between. This CDR3 has 13 amino acids. CDR3 protein: CASRQTGFSPLHF. The CDR3 DNA sequence: TGTGCCAGCAGGCAGACAGGCTTCTCTCCCCTCCACTTT.

The rearrangement links TRBV2 to TRBJ2-3; D is unclear. In germline, CDR1 is SNHLY, CDR2 FYNNEI. This CDR3 has 14 amino acids. Trimming shortened V by 1 base and J by 2 bases, and 7 bases separated the two germline ends. The CDR3 spells CASSEVVVTDTQYF. DNA for the CDR3: TGTGCCAGCAGTGAAGTAGTAGTCACAGATACGCAGTATTTT.

This clonotype was detected ten times or more. The rearrangement uses TRBV9 and TRBJ1-1; 8 bases are a match to TRBD1. The CDR3 contains 15 residues. Germline-derived CDR1 and CDR2 are SGDLS and YYNGEE. J lost 1 base, V lost 2 bases, and 4 bases had no gene match. CDR3 in amino acids: CASSVGTGSNTEAFF. The CDR3 nucleotides are TGTGCCAGCAGCGTGGGGACAGGTTCGAACACTGAAGCTTTCTTT.

This clonotype appeared many times. The rearrangement links TRBV19 to TRBJ2-5, with 8 bases that match TRBD1. CDR1 and CDR2 from the germline V gene are LNHDA and SQIVND (reference sequence). The CDR3 runs to 15 residues. Losses at the gene ends were 4 bases for V and 5 bases for J; bases not matched to a gene: 9. The CDR3: CASSTVWTGRETQYF. For the CDR3, the DNA is TGTGCCAGTAGTACCGTCTGGACAGGGAGGGAGACCCAGTACTTC.

CDR3 DNA: TGTGCCAGCTCCGGGACAGGGTTCTTTGGAAACACCATATATTTT. It translates to CASSGTGFFGNTIYF. The chain uses TRBV6-6 and TRBJ1-3; 9 bases match TRBD1. With 8 bases clipped from V and 3 bases from J, the junction kept 8 bases outside the gene matches. Germline V gene sequence: CDR1 MNHNY, CDR2 SVGAGI (reference sequence). This CDR3 comprises 15 residues.

This clonotype was counted at least ten times. The chain has TRBV2 and TRBJ2-7, with D possibly matching TRBD2 (5 bases). Trimming stripped 6 bases from V and 3 bases from J, with 15 bases between. CDR1 is SNHLY, CDR2 FYNNEI, per germline. The CDR3 is 14 amino acids. CDR3 loop: CASRDLGGGYEQYF. CDR3 in DNA: TGTGCCAGCAGAGACCTAGGAGGCGGCTACGAGCAGTACTTC.

Ten or more counts support this clonotype. The chain links TRBV5-1 to TRBJ1-1; no firm D call. The CDR3 loop spans 13 amino acids. Germline CDR1 reads SGHRS; CDR2 reads YFSETQ. The V and J ends lost 0 bases and 7 bases respectively, with 10 bases between them. The CDR3 region has the DNA TGCGCCAGCAGCTTGGAAGGGAGAGGTGAAGCTTTCTTT. It encodes CASSLEGRGEAFF.

This clonotype was recorded at least ten times. This rearrangement joins TRBV6-6 to TRBJ1-2; 7 nucleotides agree with TRBD1. The CDR3 spans 14 residues. V shed 0 bases, J shed 6 bases, and the junction held 4 bases outside the gene matches. Germline values: CDR1 MNHNY, CDR2 SVGAGI (reference sequence). The CDR3 is CASSYSRQGDGYTF. DNA for the CDR3: TGTGCCAGCAGTTACTCGCGACAGGGAGATGGCTACACCTTC.

This chain connects TRBV18 to TRBJ1-6, with a tentative D call TRBD1 (5 bases). Germline CDR1 reads KGHSH; CDR2 reads LQKENI. Trimming stripped 3 bases from V and 10 bases from J, with 19 bases between. This CDR3 has 16 amino acids. The CDR3: CASSPDSGPQYSPLHF. For the CDR3, the DNA is TGTGCCAGCTCACCGGACTCGGGACCCCAATACTCACCCCTCCACTTT.

This clonotype showed up many times. This rearrangement joins TRBV2 to TRBJ1-5; tentatively, D is TRBD1 (5 bases). Trimming stripped 6 bases from V and 4 bases from J, with 13 bases between. The germline gives CDR1 SNHLY, CDR2 FYNNEI. CDR3 length: 14 amino acids. The CDR3 loop is CASSPSGRNQPQHF. CDR3 nucleotides: TGTGCCAGCAGCCCCTCGGGGCGGAATCAGCCCCAGCATTTT. The full variable domain, completed using reference TRBV2 and TRBJ1-5, is EPEVTQTPSHQVTQMGQEVILRCVPISNHLYFYWYRQILGQKVEFLVSFYNNEISEKSEIFDDQFSVERPDGSNFTLKIRSTKLEDSAMYFCASSPSGRNQPQHFGDGTRLSIL.

J is TRBJ2-7 and V is TRBV5-1, with D possibly being TRBD1 (6 bases). CDR1 and CDR2 from the germline V gene are SGHRS and YFSETQ. Trimming cost V 4 bases and J 6 bases, with 23 bases left between them. The CDR3 has 16 residues. CDR3 in DNA: TGCGCCAGCAGCCCTCTCTTGACAGGTTCTTTGGCCGAGCAGTACTTC. Translating it yields CASSPLLTGSLAEQYF.

With respect to this clonotype: The junction departs from germline at one end; a sequencing error may be responsible. The chain recombines TRBV9 with TRBJ2-5; TRBD2 is a possible D gene (6 bases). The CDR3 contains 14 residues. In germline, CDR1 is SGDLS, CDR2 YYNGEE. The CDR3 nucleotides read TGTACCAGCAGACGGACTACCTCAGGAGAGACCCAGTACTTC. Amino acids: CTSRRTTSGETQYF.

The table lists this clonotype with many counts. The chain is built from TRBV6-1 and TRBJ1-2, with D tentatively TRBD1 (6 bases). V lost 0 bases to trimming and J lost 5 bases, with 10 bases between them. Looked up from germline, CDR1 is MNHNS and CDR2 is SASEGT. The CDR3 extends over 14 amino acids. CDR3 DNA sequence: TGTGCCAGCAGTGAAGCTTGGACAGATTATGGCTACACCTTC. Translated: CASSEAWTDYGYTF.